This T cell receptor (beta chain) is drawn from a study of blood T cell repertoires in COVID-19. Authors' methods: Using reference gene primer amplification, nucleated cell counts were estimated. Clones were read by immunoSEQ multiplex PCR, and TCRdb kept only the in-frame ones, dropping some. V, J and clone size were drawn from that table, and D and trimming were deduced from the DNA. The sample comprises almost 250,000 clones, 80% to 90% of which are singletons, and more than 3.5% rests with the top ten. This CDR3 is 12 amino acids long. V was trimmed by 7 bases and J by 2 bases, leaving 6 bases between them. From germline, CDR1 is LNHDA and CDR2 SQIVND (reference sequence).

This TCR derives from a woman in her 30s who had recovered from COVID-19. The rearrangement joins TRBV19 to TRBJ1-5; tentative D call: TRBD1 (6 bases). What was sequenced was PBMCs or T cells enriched from blood (not recorded which). DNA of the CDR3: TGTGCCAGTAACAGGGGCAATCAGCCCCAGCATTTT. This encodes CASNRGNQPQHF.